A selection of T cell receptor beta chains follows, all from one sample in a study of blood T cell repertoires in COVID-19. The method was immunoSEQ multiplex PCR; TCRdb's version includes in-frame clones alone and lacks a portion of them. This table has 45,000 or so clones, about 90% appearing once. The sequenced sample consisted of peripheral blood. Receptor source: a woman older than 75 with COVID-19, enrolled during active disease. The CDR3 runs from the conserved cysteine through the conserved F or W. D genes are given only for firm matches. A clone size is listed for some rows: how often the clone was seen (once, few, many), or a class if it is expanded.

V gene,J gene,clone size,D gene,CDR3 DNA,CDR3 protein
TRBV6-2/TRBV6-3,TRBJ1-2,once,TRBD1,TGTGCCAGCAGCCCCAGGGGGCGAGACTATGGCTACACCTTC,CASSPRGRDYGYTF
TRBV6-5,TRBJ2-7,once,NA,TGTGCCAGCAAGTTACAGGCCTACGAGCAGTACTTC,CASKLQAYEQYF
TRBV5-4,TRBJ2-1,NA,TRBD2,TGTGCCAGCAGCGAAAGACTAGCGGGAGGCTATGAGCAGTTCTTC,CASSERLAGGYEQFF
TRBV18,TRBJ1-1,few,NA,TGTGCCAGCTCACCAGTGGCGGGGGTGATGAACAAGGGAGCTTTCTTT,CASSPVAGVMNKGAFF
TRBV12-3/TRBV12-4,TRBJ1-2,NA,NA,TGTGCCAGCAGTTCCGACGGGTCGTGGGGCTACACCTTC,CASSSDGSWGYTF
TRBV28,TRBJ1-1,NA,NA,TGTGCCAGCAGTTTAAGACAGCAGAACACTGAAGCTTTCTTT,CASSLRQQNTEAFF
TRBV11-2,TRBJ1-4,NA,NA,TGTGCCAGCAGCTCCGACGGGGCAACTAATGAAAAACTGTTTTTT,CASSSDGATNEKLFF
TRBV11-2,TRBJ1-5,NA,NA,TGTGCCAGCGGACAGAATAGCAATCAGCCCCAGCATTTT,CASGQNSNQPQHF
TRBV12-3/TRBV12-4,TRBJ2-3,NA,NA,TGTGCTGGATCCCCTCAGGCGACAGATACGCAGTATTTT,CAGSPQATDTQYF
TRBV18,TRBJ2-2,NA,NA,TGTGCCAGCTCAAACCTAGCGAACACCGGGGAGCTGTTTTTT,CASSNLANTGELFF
TRBV6-5,TRBJ2-7,NA,NA,TGTGCCAGCAGTTACGCTAGATCCTACGAGCAGTACTTC,CASSYARSYEQYF
TRBV11-2,TRBJ2-7,few,NA,TGTGCCAGCAGCTTAGGATCTCCGGGAGAAGGCTACGAGCAGTACTTC,CASSLGSPGEGYEQYF
TRBV6-5,TRBJ1-1,NA,NA,TGTGCCAGCAGTTACCGAGGGTTCAGGGGAGATACTGAAGCTTTCTTT,CASSYRGFRGDTEAFF
TRBV19,TRBJ1-1,NA,NA,TGTGCCAGTAGTATCCGGGAGAACACTGAAGCTTTCTTT,CASSIRENTEAFF
TRBV30,TRBJ2-4,NA,TRBD1,TGTGCCTGGAGTAGAGACAGGGGGATCGGATTAGCCAAAAACATTCAGTACTTC,CAWSRDRGIGLAKNIQYF
TRBV19,TRBJ2-1,NA,TRBD2,TGTGCCAGTAGTCACCGGACTAGCGGAGCCTACAATGAGCAGTTCTTC,CASSHRTSGAYNEQFF
TRBV5-1,TRBJ1-5,NA,NA,TGCGCCAGCAGCTTATGGGGGGTAGATAGCAATCAGCCCCAGCATTTT,CASSLWGVDSNQPQHF
TRBV6-6,TRBJ1-1,NA,TRBD1,TGTGCCAGCATGGGACAGGGGACCATGAACACTGAAGCTTTCTTT,CASMGQGTMNTEAFF
TRBV19,TRBJ2-4,NA,NA,TGTGCCAGTAGTATATACAGGCTAGCCAAAAACATTCAGTACTTC,CASSIYRLAKNIQYF
TRBV11-2,TRBJ1-1,once,NA,TGTGCCAGCAGCCTAGGGCAGGTTGCAGCTTTCTTT,CASSLGQVAAFF
TRBV5-1,TRBJ1-4,NA,TRBD1,TGCGCCAGCAGCTTCCGGGACAGCCCCATTGAAAAACTGTTTTTT,CASSFRDSPIEKLFF
TRBV19,TRBJ1-4,NA,TRBD1,TGTGCCAGTAGTACGGGACAGCAAGAAAAACTGTTTTTT,CASSTGQQEKLFF
TRBV5-1,TRBJ1-1,NA,NA,TGCGCCAGCAGCTTGTCGCTTCGGGGGGCCTACACTGAAGCTTTCTTT,CASSLSLRGAYTEAFF
TRBV19,TRBJ1-2,NA,NA,TGTGCCAGTAGTATCCGGACGGGAAAAGGGAAGGGCTACACCTTC,CASSIRTGKGKGYTF
TRBV11-2,TRBJ2-5,NA,TRBD2,TGTGCCAGCAGCGTTACCGGGACTAAGTACTTC,CASSVTGTKYF
TRBV24-1,TRBJ2-1,few,TRBD1,TGTGCCACCAGTGACGGGCTCCAGTTAGGACAGGGAATCAATGAGCAGTTCTTC,CATSDGLQLGQGINEQFF
TRBV5-1,TRBJ1-5,NA,TRBD1,TGCGCCAGCAGCCTAGGGACAGACAATCAGCCCCAGCATTTT,CASSLGTDNQPQHF
TRBV5-4,TRBJ2-3,NA,TRBD2,TGTGCCAGCAGCTTGAGACTAGCGGGGAAGACAGATACGCAGTATTTT,CASSLRLAGKTDTQYF
TRBV27,TRBJ2-3,NA,NA,TGTGCCAGCAGTGCGTGGGGGACACAGTTTCAAGATACGCAGTATTTT,CASSAWGTQFQDTQYF
TRBV5-4,TRBJ2-3,NA,NA,TGTGCCAGCAGCCCCCGAGGAGGGATCCCAGATACGCAGTATTTT,CASSPRGGIPDTQYF
TRBV5-6,TRBJ2-7,NA,TRBD2,TGTGCCAGCAGCCGGGGGACTAGCGCGCCGGGCTACGAGCAGTACTTC,CASSRGTSAPGYEQYF
TRBV27,TRBJ1-1,NA,NA,TGTGCCAGCAGTTTCGTGGGGACGGGGACTTATGAAGCTTTCTTT,CASSFVGTGTYEAFF
TRBV5-6,TRBJ1-5,NA,NA,TGTGCCAGCAGCTTGACGGGAAAGGGCAATCAGCCCCAGCATTTT,CASSLTGKGNQPQHF
TRBV7-2,TRBJ1-5,NA,NA,TGTGCCAGCAGCTTAGCGGGGGGGGGAAGGAGCAATCAGCCCCAGCATTTT,CASSLAGGGRSNQPQHF
TRBV6-1,TRBJ2-1,NA,NA,TGTGCCAGCAGTGAAAGATTGGGGGCTGAGCAGTTCTTC,CASSERLGAEQFF
TRBV6-5,TRBJ2-7,NA,NA,TGTGCCAGCACATTGCAGGGGGGCCCTTACGAGCAGTACTTC,CASTLQGGPYEQYF
TRBV20-1,TRBJ2-7,NA,NA,TGCAGTGCTAGATCGTCCTACGAGCAGTACTTC,CSARSSYEQYF
TRBV28,TRBJ2-4,NA,NA,TGTGCCAGCAGTTTATCTGTCAAAAACATTCAGTACTTC,CASSLSVKNIQYF
TRBV15,TRBJ2-3,NA,NA,TGTGCCACCAGCAGTCGACGGGAGACAGATACGCAGTATTTT,CATSSRRETDTQYF
TRBV5-1,TRBJ2-2,NA,NA,TGCGCCAGCAGCCCCGGACACTCGAACACCGGGGAGCTGTTTTTT,CASSPGHSNTGELFF
TRBV6-5,TRBJ2-3,once,NA,TGTGCCAGCAGGGGGGGGCCTTTCACAGATACGCAGTATTTT,CASRGGPFTDTQYF
TRBV19,TRBJ2-3,NA,TRBD2,TGTGCCAGTAGTAAGGGACTAGGTGTGTGGGATACGCAGTATTTT,CASSKGLGVWDTQYF
TRBV6-1,TRBJ1-2,NA,NA,TGTGCCAGCAGTGAAGACAGGGCCTATGGCTACACCTTC,CASSEDRAYGYTF
TRBV2,TRBJ1-6,NA,NA,TGTGCCAGCAGTGTAATACGGGAGAATTCACCCCTCCACTTT,CASSVIRENSPLHF
TRBV27,TRBJ2-7,NA,NA,TGTGCCAGCAGTTTGGGACAATCCTACGAGCAGTACTTC,CASSLGQSYEQYF
TRBV14,TRBJ2-2,NA,NA,TGTGCCAGCAGACCGAGCATCTACACCGGGGAGCTGTTTTTT,CASRPSIYTGELFF
TRBV7-3,TRBJ1-1,NA,NA,TGTGCCAGCGCCAGGGGCACTGAAGCTTTCTTT,CASARGTEAFF
TRBV2,TRBJ1-3,NA,NA,TGTGCCAGCAGTGACGCGGGGGCGAGTTCTGGAAACACCATATATTTT,CASSDAGASSGNTIYF
TRBV28,TRBJ1-1,NA,NA,TGTGCCAGCCGGCAGGGGCCCATGAACACTGAAGCTTTCTTT,CASRQGPMNTEAFF
TRBV18,TRBJ1-1,NA,NA,TGTGCCAGCTCACCACCGGGGAGGGGATCCACTGAAGCTTTCTTT,CASSPPGRGSTEAFF
TRBV6-5,TRBJ2-1,NA,NA,TGTGCCAGCAGTTACTCGTTGTCTAGCTCCTACAATGAGCAGTTCTTC,CASSYSLSSSYNEQFF
TRBV12-3/TRBV12-4,TRBJ2-5,NA,NA,TGTGCCAGCAGTACAGGGTTCGGGGAGACCCAGTACTTC,CASSTGFGETQYF
TRBV3-1/TRBV3-2,TRBJ1-2,NA,NA,TGTGCCAGCAGCCAAGGAAGTAGGAGGGGAGGAGGCTACACCTTC,CASSQGSRRGGGYTF
TRBV7-8,TRBJ2-1,NA,NA,TGTGCCAGCAGCTTAGGTCCTCAGGGGAATGAGCAGTTCTTC,CASSLGPQGNEQFF
TRBV19,TRBJ1-1,NA,TRBD1,TGTGCCAGCCGGGACAGGGGATTATCCACTGAAGCTTTCTTT,CASRDRGLSTEAFF